This T cell receptor (beta chain) was sequenced in a study of blood T cell repertoires in COVID-19. Looking at the study overall: Italy, Spain and the United States were the sources of the convalescent and acute COVID-19 samples. The cDNA or gDNA used as material had been derived from T cells, B-cell-depleted T cells, or PBMCs.

CDR3 size: 13 residues. V lost 0 bases and J lost 5, with 8 bases in between. CDR1 KGHSH and CDR2 LQKENI come from the germline V gene. As handled by the study authors: Estimation of nucleated cell counts was performed using reference gene primer amplification. The protocol was immunoSEQ multiplex PCR, while the TCRdb copy is restricted to in-frame clones and leaves out a portion. V and J calls and clone size follow that table, whereas D and trimming were derived from the DNA. Counted here are about 120,000 clones, around 87% occurring once; the ten biggest clones make up approximately 2%. Source material: peripheral blood. The clonotype comes from a woman aged 50 to 60 with acute or convalescent COVID-19. This chain connects TRBV18 to TRBJ2-7, with D possibly TRBD1 on 5 matching bases. CDR3 in DNA: TGTGCCAGCTCACCACCGGGCAGGGACGAGCAGTACTTC. It yields the protein CASSPPGRDEQYF.